Below, 2 T cell receptor beta chains from the same sample are listed, as sequenced in a study of cytomegalovirus exposure and HLA in healthy donors. The PCR ran on 60 Vbeta and 13 Jbeta primers. Some clones are missing from TCRdb's copy, which holds only in-frame ones; the method was immunoSEQ multiplex PCR. This sample yields about 200,000 clones, of which approximately 80% are seen a single time; 0.2% to 0.25% belongs to the top ten. Sequencing was performed on PBMCs. The receptors were gathered from a girl under 10 years old in good health and CMV-seronegative.

V gene TRBV7-9 combines with J gene TRBJ2-7, with 9 bases matching TRBD1. V dropped 0 bases and J dropped 2; count of bases not matched to a gene: 14. Germline V gene sequence: CDR1 SEHNR, CDR2 FQNEAQ (reference sequence). The CDR3 covers 19 residues. The CDR3 sequence is CASSLAGKVRDRVTYEQYF. The CDR3 region has the DNA TGTGCCAGCAGCTTAGCAGGAAAGGTTCGGGACAGGGTCACCTACGAGCAGTACTTC. The full variable domain, rest sourced from reference TRBV7-9 and TRBJ2-7, is DTGVSQNPRHKITKRGQNVTFRCDPISEHNRLYWYRQTLGQGPEFLTYFQNEAQLEKSRLLSDRFSAERPKGSFSTLEIQRTEQGDSAMYLCASSLAGKVRDRVTYEQYFGPGTRLTVT.

V and J are TRBV14 and TRBJ2-7, with D maybe TRBD2 (6 bases). V was cut by 4 bases and J by 5 bases, with 24 bases left in between. This CDR3 has 17 residues. The germline CDR1 and CDR2 sequences are SGHDN and FVKESK. This chain's CDR3 is CASSLLGRRAGEHEQYF. The CDR3 region has the DNA TGTGCCAGCAGCCTTCTAGGGAGGCGGGCAGGTGAGCACGAGCAGTACTTC.